The 3 T cell receptor beta chains listed next were all sequenced from one sample in a study of T cell responses to AZD1222 COVID-19 vaccine. Data came from immunoSEQ multiplex PCR; TCRdb stores just in-frame clones and leaves some out. The repertoire includes approximately 270,000 clones, 90% to 95% of them detected once, and roughly 0.5% sits in the top ten. The source was peripheral blood, collected 28 days after the second AZD1222 dose. These receptors all come from an adult who received the AZD1222 COVID-19 vaccine.

The chain carries TRBV5-4 and TRBJ1-2; possible D gene TRBD1, 5 bases. This CDR3 comprises 13 residues. Germline V CDR1 and CDR2: SGHNT, YYREEE (reference sequence). Trimming removed 4 bases from V and 7 bases from J, with 14 bases in between. CDR3 in amino acids: CASSPSGGVGYTF. In nucleotides, the CDR3 is TGTGCCAGCAGCCCTAGTGGGGGGGTTGGCTACACCTTC.

The rearrangement joins TRBV27 to TRBJ1-2; TRBD1 matches 9 bases. Trimming took 3 bases from V and 4 from J; bases not matched to a gene: 18. The CDR3 length is 19 residues. Germline V gene sequence: CDR1 MNHEY, CDR2 SMNVEV (reference sequence). This chain's CDR3 is CASSFNLGTGPPFPYGYTF. CDR3 nucleotide sequence: TGTGCCAGCAGTTTCAACCTCGGGACAGGGCCCCCCTTTCCCTATGGCTACACCTTC.

This clone was detected once. The same CDR3 arises from other DNA sequences in this sample as well. The chain couples TRBV19 to TRBJ1-5, with no clear D. The CDR3 length is 13 residues. Trimming removed 5 bases from V and 2 bases from J, with 7 bases in between. Germline loops: CDR1 LNHDA, CDR2 SQIVND (reference sequence). CDR3 coding DNA: TGTGCCAGTAGTCGCCAGGGCAATCAGCCCCAGCATTTT. Its protein is CASSRQGNQPQHF.